These T cell receptor beta chains were read from a single sample in a study of blood T cell repertoires in COVID-19. The table came from immunoSEQ multiplex PCR; TCRdb's copy has only in-frame clones and leaves some out. The sample carries a few hundred thousand clones, around 84% recorded once. The specimen sequenced was PBMCs or T cells enriched from blood (not recorded which). These receptors all come from a man aged 30-40 years who had recovered from COVID-19. The CDR3 runs from the conserved cysteine through the conserved F or W. D genes are given only for firm matches. Expanded clones are given a class, and other clones once, few, many or no size at all.

d_gene	v_gene	abundance	j_gene	CDR3aa	CDR3nt
.	TRBV6-6	.	TRBJ1-1	CASSGAGTNYREAFF	TGTGCCAGCAGTGGCGCCGGGACAAACTATAGAGAAGCTTTCTTT
.	TRBV18	.	TRBJ1-1	CASSPGRNTEAFF	TGTGCCAGCTCACCGGGCAGGAACACTGAAGCTTTCTTT
TRBD1	TRBV5-1	.	TRBJ1-4	CASSPGGGSEKLFF	TGCGCCAGCAGCCCAGGGGGCGGTAGTGAAAAACTGTTTTTT
TRBD2	TRBV7-2	.	TRBJ2-1	CASSLLAAAYNEQFF	TGTGCCAGCAGCCTGCTAGCGGCCGCCTACAATGAGCAGTTCTTC
TRBD1	TRBV19	.	TRBJ2-7	CASSIAPGGGYEQYF	TGTGCCAGTAGTATCGCGCCAGGGGGCGGGTACGAGCAGTACTTC
.	TRBV3-1/TRBV3-2	.	TRBJ1-2	CASSQVGGPWEGYTF	TGTGCCAGCAGCCAGGTCGGGGGACCTTGGGAAGGCTACACCTTC
TRBD2	TRBV27	.	TRBJ2-1	CASKKREAGEQFF	TGTGCCAGCAAGAAGCGGGAGGCAGGTGAGCAGTTCTTC
.	TRBV9	.	TRBJ1-2	CASSGNRVYSFVYGYTF	TGTGCCAGCAGCGGAAACAGGGTATATAGCTTTGTCTATGGCTACACCTTC
TRBD1	TRBV27	.	TRBJ2-1	CASSVDRGGGQFF	TGTGCCAGCAGTGTGGACAGGGGAGGGGGGCAGTTCTTC
TRBD1	TRBV6-5	.	TRBJ2-7	CASTKTGTFYEQYF	TGTGCCAGCACAAAGACAGGGACCTTCTACGAGCAGTACTTC
.	TRBV11-2	.	TRBJ2-7	CATGGKQGLSYEQYF	TGTGCCACCGGGGGGAAACAGGGACTCTCCTACGAGCAGTACTTC
TRBD2	TRBV7-2	.	TRBJ2-6	CASSPRIGGGASGANVLTF	TGTGCCAGCAGCCCTAGGATCGGCGGGGGGGCCTCGGGGGCCAACGTCCTGACTTTC
TRBD1	TRBV24-1	.	TRBJ1-2	CATSDGAGFPGGLYGYTF	TGTGCCACCAGTGATGGAGCAGGGTTTCCAGGGGGGCTCTATGGCTACACCTTC
TRBD2	TRBV11-3	.	TRBJ2-1	CASSLLSGGYNEQFF	TGTGCCAGCAGCTTATTGAGCGGGGGTTACAATGAGCAGTTCTTC
.	TRBV19	.	TRBJ2-2	CASSISSNTGELFF	TGTGCCAGTAGTATATCTAGCAACACCGGGGAGCTGTTTTTT
TRBD1	TRBV7-6	.	TRBJ1-2	CASSSWTGVNYGYTF	TGTGCCAGCAGCTCCTGGACAGGGGTAAACTATGGCTACACCTTC
.	TRBV6-6	once	TRBJ2-2	CASSVQNTGELFF	TGTGCCAGCAGTGTACAGAACACCGGGGAGCTGTTTTTT
.	TRBV7-9	.	TRBJ2-7	CASSLAQRYYEQYF	TGTGCCAGCAGCTTAGCCCAACGGTACTACGAGCAGTACTTC
TRBD1	TRBV29-1	.	TRBJ1-5	CSVGQSNQPQHF	TGCAGCGTGGGACAGAGCAATCAGCCCCAGCATTTT
TRBD1	TRBV11-2	.	TRBJ2-7	CASSFNRGYEQYF	TGTGCCAGCAGCTTTAACAGGGGCTACGAGCAGTACTTC
.	TRBV5-8	.	TRBJ2-1	CASSLHGVYNEQFF	TGTGCCAGCAGCTTGCACGGAGTTTACAATGAGCAGTTCTTC
.	TRBV2	.	TRBJ2-7	CASMEASSSYEQYF	TGTGCCAGCATGGAGGCTAGCTCCTCCTACGAGCAGTACTTC
TRBD1	TRBV19	.	TRBJ1-2	CASRQIDRVNGYGYTF	TGTGCCAGTAGACAGATCGACAGGGTAAACGGCTATGGCTACACCTTC
TRBD2	TRBV5-4	.	TRBJ2-1	CASSPGGIAYNEQFF	TGTGCCAGCAGCCCGGGAGGGATTGCCTACAATGAGCAGTTCTTC
.	TRBV27	once	TRBJ2-2	CASSLRGGNTGELFF	TGTGCCAGCAGTTTAAGGGGGGGTAACACCGGGGAGCTGTTTTTT
TRBD1	TRBV19	.	TRBJ2-7	CASSIVWTGILYEQYF	TGTGCCAGTAGTATAGTGTGGACAGGTATCCTCTACGAGCAGTACTTC
.	TRBV30	.	TRBJ2-2	CAWDRPGELFF	TGTGCCTGGGACAGGCCCGGGGAGCTGTTTTTT
.	TRBV9	few	TRBJ2-2	CASSVAEITGELFF	TGTGCCAGCAGCGTAGCGGAGATCACCGGGGAGCTGTTTTTT
.	TRBV21-1	.	TRBJ1-4	CASTSWGGQGPFAGEKLFF	TGTGCCAGCACCTCCTGGGGCGGGCAGGGGCCATTCGCGGGCGAAAAACTGTTTTTT
.	TRBV20-1	.	TRBJ1-1	CSAWANTEAFF	TGCAGTGCGTGGGCGAACACTGAAGCTTTCTTT
TRBD1	TRBV19	.	TRBJ1-2	CASSIDLSGGIGYTF	TGTGCCAGTAGTATAGACCTTTCAGGGGGCATTGGCTACACCTTC
.	TRBV12-3/TRBV12-4	.	TRBJ1-3	CASSFIRNTIYF	TGTGCCAGCAGTTTTATAAGAAACACCATATATTTT
.	TRBV30	.	TRBJ1-1	CAWTLGTGAEAFF	TGTGCCTGGACCTTGGGTACGGGGGCTGAAGCTTTCTTT
TRBD2	TRBV30	.	TRBJ2-7	CAWSVGTSGDEQYF	TGTGCCTGGAGTGTAGGGACTAGCGGGGACGAGCAGTACTTC
TRBD1	TRBV19	.	TRBJ2-5	CASSTIGQGKGETQYF	TGTGCCAGTAGTACCATCGGACAGGGGAAGGGGGAGACCCAGTACTTC
TRBD2	TRBV6-5	.	TRBJ2-5	CASRLAGGPSETQYF	TGTGCCAGCAGACTAGCGGGAGGGCCATCAGAGACCCAGTACTTC
TRBD1	TRBV13	.	TRBJ2-7	CASSFGTDSYEQYF	TGTGCCAGCAGCTTCGGGACAGACTCCTACGAGCAGTACTTC
TRBD2	TRBV27	.	TRBJ2-1	CASSFVAGIYNEQFF	TGTGCCAGCAGTTTTGTAGCGGGGATCTACAATGAGCAGTTCTTC
TRBD2	TRBV5-1	few	TRBJ2-2	CASSLLLADNTGELFF	TGCGCCAGCAGCTTGCTCCTAGCGGATAACACCGGGGAGCTGTTTTTT
TRBD1	TRBV29-1	.	TRBJ2-3	CSVERGRGQGRTDTQYF	TGCAGCGTTGAAAGAGGAAGGGGACAGGGGAGGACAGATACGCAGTATTTT
TRBD1	TRBV10-3	.	TRBJ1-1	CAISESRYRTGNTEAFF	TGTGCCATCAGTGAGTCAAGATATCGGACAGGTAACACTGAAGCTTTCTTT
TRBD1	TRBV4-1	.	TRBJ2-4	CASSSGQGEAKNIQYF	TGCGCCAGCAGCTCGGGACAGGGGGAAGCCAAAAACATTCAGTACTTC